This T cell receptor (beta chain) was sequenced in a study of blood T cell repertoires in COVID-19. The repertoire was sequenced with immunoSEQ multiplex PCR; TCRdb's copy has only in-frame clones and lacks some. Seen here are under 95,000 clones, just over 90% observed once, and the top ten hold 3.5% to 4%. Germline V lookup: CDR1 LNHDA, CDR2 SQIVND (reference sequence). Trimming removed 3 bases from V and 6 bases from J; junction bases left unmatched: 4. There are 15 residues in the CDR3. The chain uses TRBV19 and TRBJ2-2, with TRBD2 identical over 10 bases. The TCR comes from a woman in her fifties or sixties in a cohort sampled during active COVID-19. Material for sequencing was peripheral blood. For the CDR3, the DNA is TGTGCCAGTAGTATGGCGAGCGGGAGGGCCGGGGAGCTGTTTTTT. Its translation is CASSMASGRAGELFF.